Presented here are 2 T cell receptor beta chains from one specimen sequenced in a study of PD-1 blockade in mismatch repair-deficient tumors. Data came from immunoSEQ multiplex PCR; TCRdb stores just in-frame clones and leaves some out. Among around 38,000 clones listed, roughly 80% were seen once. The sequencing used peripheral blood, collected 4 weeks after starting pembrolizumab. The receptors shown here come from an adult with mismatch repair-deficient cancer.

This chain uses TRBV7-9 with TRBJ2-7, with D hard to call. The CDR3 runs 16 residues. The germline V gene has CDR1 SEHNR and CDR2 FQNEAQ (reference sequence). Trimming took 5 bases from V and 0 from J, leaving 17 bases between them. CDR3 protein: CASSVSTLDGSYEQYF. CDR3 bases: TGTGCCAGCAGCGTTAGTACCCTGGACGGCTCCTACGAGCAGTACTTC.

V usage is TRBV4-1 and J usage is TRBJ1-4, with D possibly being TRBD1 (5 bases). V was clipped by 5 bases and J by 4 bases, with 14 bases between them. The CDR3 has 15 residues. Germline V lookup: CDR1 MGHRA, CDR2 YSYEKL. The CDR3 sequence is CASSSAGGINEKLFF. The CDR3 coding sequence is TGCGCCAGCAGCTCCGCCGGGGGTATTAATGAAAAACTGTTTTTT.